This T cell receptor beta chain appears in the sequencing data of a study of cytomegalovirus exposure and HLA in healthy donors. Study observations and caveats: At a 0.05 false discovery rate, a later analysis found about 17,000 TCR beta sequences to be associated with HLA alleles. Being productive about 87% or about 30% of the time was typical of most TCR beta V segments in an earlier analysis.

Primers included in the PCR were 60 Vbeta and 13 Jbeta primers. Sequencing used immunoSEQ multiplex PCR; TCRdb keeps in-frame clones, though not all of them. In the table there are about 250,000 clones, approximately 78% of which are singletons. Trimming removed 3 bases from V and 5 bases from J, with 10 bases in between. The CDR3 extends over 12 amino acids. Germline CDR1 and CDR2: SQVTM and ANQGSEA. Worth noting for this clone: The antigen is not known.

This clonotype was obtained from a boy between 5 and 17 years old in good health and CMV-seronegative. This rearrangement joins TRBV29-1 to TRBJ2-5; D may be TRBD1 (5 bases). The sample taken for sequencing was PBMCs. CDR3 nucleotide sequence: TGCAGCGTTGAGACAGTTACCGAGACCCAGTACTTC. Residues: CSVETVTETQYF.